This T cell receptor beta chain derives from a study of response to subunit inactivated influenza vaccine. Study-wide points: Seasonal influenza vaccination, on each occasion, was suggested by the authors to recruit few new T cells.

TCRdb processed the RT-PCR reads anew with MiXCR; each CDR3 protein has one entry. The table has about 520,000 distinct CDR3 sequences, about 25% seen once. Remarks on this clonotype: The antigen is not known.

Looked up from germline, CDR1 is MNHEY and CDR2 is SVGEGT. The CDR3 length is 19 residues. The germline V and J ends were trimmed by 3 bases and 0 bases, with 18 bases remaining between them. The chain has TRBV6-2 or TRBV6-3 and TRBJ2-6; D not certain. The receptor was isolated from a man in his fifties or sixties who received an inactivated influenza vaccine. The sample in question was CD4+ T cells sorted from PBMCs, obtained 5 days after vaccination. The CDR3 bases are TGTGCCAGCAGTTATGGTCTACCTACCTATAGCTCTGGGGCCAACGTCCTGACTTTC. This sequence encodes CASSYGLPTYSSGANVLTF.